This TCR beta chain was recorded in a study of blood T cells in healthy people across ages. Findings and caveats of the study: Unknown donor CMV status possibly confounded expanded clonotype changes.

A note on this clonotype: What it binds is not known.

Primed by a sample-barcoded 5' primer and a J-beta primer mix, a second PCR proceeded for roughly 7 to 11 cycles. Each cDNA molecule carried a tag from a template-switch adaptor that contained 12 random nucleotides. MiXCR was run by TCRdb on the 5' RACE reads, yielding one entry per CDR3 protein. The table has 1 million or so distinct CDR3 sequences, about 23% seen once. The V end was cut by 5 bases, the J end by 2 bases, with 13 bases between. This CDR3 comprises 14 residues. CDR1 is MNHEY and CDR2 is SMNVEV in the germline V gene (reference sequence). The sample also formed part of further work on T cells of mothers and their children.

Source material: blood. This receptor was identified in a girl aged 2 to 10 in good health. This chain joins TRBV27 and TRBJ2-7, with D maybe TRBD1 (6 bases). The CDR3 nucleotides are TGTGCCAGCAGTGCACCGGGACACACCTACGAGCAGTACTTC. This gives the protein CASSAPGHTYEQYF.